This T cell receptor (beta chain) was obtained from a study of T cell responses to AZD1222 COVID-19 vaccine. Measured with immunoSEQ multiplex PCR; TCRdb has only the in-frame clones, and not every one. The repertoire consists of 150,000 to 200,000 clones, with roughly 93% occurring once and the leading ten covering roughly 10%. As regards this clone: Its antigen is unknown.

With V trimmed by 4 bases and J by 2 bases, 5 bases remained unmatched. From germline, CDR1 is LGHDT and CDR2 YNNKEL (reference sequence). This CDR3 is 15 amino acids long. Findings and caveats of the study: Most donors were white British and more were female, and clonal diversity was possibly underestimated.

The sample in question was peripheral blood, obtained on day 0 of AZD1222 vaccination. V and J are TRBV3-1 (or the pseudogene TRBV3-2) and TRBJ1-2, with TRBD1 identical over 9 bases. This receptor was identified in an adult in good health. The CDR3 sequence is CASSRGTGGNYGYTF. The DNA for the CDR3 is TGTGCCAGCAGCCGAGGTACAGGGGGCAACTATGGCTACACCTTC.